The source of this T cell receptor (beta chain) is a study of blood T cell repertoires in COVID-19. Across the study: The United States, Italy and Spain supplied acute and convalescent COVID-19 samples. T cells, B-cell-depleted T cells, or PBMCs supplied cDNA or gDNA.

Patients in Seattle were enrolled during active infection, then followed longitudinally. Study processing details: Amplification with reference gene primers provided the estimates of nucleated cell counts. Measured with immunoSEQ multiplex PCR; TCRdb has only the in-frame clones, and not every one. The V and J calls and the clone size are those of that table, but D and trimming were determined from the DNA. Counted here are 300,000 or so clones, 90% to 95% occurring once; the ten biggest clones make up about 2%. The trim removed 4 bases at V and 4 bases at J, leaving 5 bases unmatched. CDR1 is SNHLY and CDR2 is FYNNEI in the germline V gene. The CDR3 loop spans 14 amino acids.

The rearrangement joins TRBV2 to TRBJ1-2, with 8 bases matching TRBD1. The sequence came from a woman aged 25 to 39 with COVID-19, enrolled during active disease. Sequenced sample: peripheral blood. CDR3 sequence: CASSAGQGGYGYTF. The CDR3 DNA sequence: TGTGCCAGCAGTGCTGGACAGGGCGGCTATGGCTACACCTTC.